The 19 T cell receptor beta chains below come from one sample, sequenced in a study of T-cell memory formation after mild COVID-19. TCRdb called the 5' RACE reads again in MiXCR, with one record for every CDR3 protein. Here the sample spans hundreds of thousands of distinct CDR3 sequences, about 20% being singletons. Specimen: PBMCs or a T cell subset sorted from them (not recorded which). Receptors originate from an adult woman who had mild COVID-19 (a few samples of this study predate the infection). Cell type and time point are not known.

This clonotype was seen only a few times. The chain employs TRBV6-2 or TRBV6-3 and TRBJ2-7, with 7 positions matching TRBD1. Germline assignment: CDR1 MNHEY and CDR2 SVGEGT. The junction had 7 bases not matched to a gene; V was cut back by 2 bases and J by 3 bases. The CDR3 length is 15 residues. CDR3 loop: CASSYTGTAFYEQYF. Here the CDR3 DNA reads TGTGCCAGCAGTTACACCGGGACAGCATTCTACGAGCAGTACTTC.

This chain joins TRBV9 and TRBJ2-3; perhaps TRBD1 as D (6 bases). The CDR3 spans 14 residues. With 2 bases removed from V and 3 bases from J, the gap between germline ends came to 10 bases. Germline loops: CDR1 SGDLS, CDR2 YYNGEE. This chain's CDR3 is CASSVNRATDTQYF. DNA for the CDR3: TGTGCCAGCAGCGTCAACAGGGCTACAGATACGCAGTATTTT.

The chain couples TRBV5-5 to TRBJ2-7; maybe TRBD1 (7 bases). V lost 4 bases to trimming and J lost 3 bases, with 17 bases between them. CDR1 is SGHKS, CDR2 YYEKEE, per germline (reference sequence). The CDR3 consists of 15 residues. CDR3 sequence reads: CASSPRGVGSYEQYF. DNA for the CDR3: TGTGCCAGCAGCCCCAGGGGGGTTGGGAGCTACGAGCAGTACTTC. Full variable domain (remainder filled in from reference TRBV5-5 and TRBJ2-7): DAGVTQSPTHLIKTRGQQVTLRCSPISGHKSVSWYQQVLGQGPQFIFQYYEKEERGRGNFPDRFSARQFPNYSSELNVNALLLGDSALYLCASSPRGVGSYEQYFGPGTRLTVT.

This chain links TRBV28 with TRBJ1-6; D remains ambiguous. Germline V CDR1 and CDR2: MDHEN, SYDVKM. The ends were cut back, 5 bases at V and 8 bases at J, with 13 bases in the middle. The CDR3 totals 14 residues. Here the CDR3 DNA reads TGTGCCAGCAGTGTCCACCGGGGTCATTCACCCCTCCACTTT. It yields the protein CASSVHRGHSPLHF.

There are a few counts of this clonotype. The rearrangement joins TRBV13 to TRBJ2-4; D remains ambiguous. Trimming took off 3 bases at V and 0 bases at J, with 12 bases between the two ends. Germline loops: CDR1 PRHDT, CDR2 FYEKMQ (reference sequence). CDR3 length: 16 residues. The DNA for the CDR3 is TGTGCCAGCAGCTTCGGGTCAATACTAGCCAAAAACATTCAGTACTTC. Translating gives CASSFGSILAKNIQYF.

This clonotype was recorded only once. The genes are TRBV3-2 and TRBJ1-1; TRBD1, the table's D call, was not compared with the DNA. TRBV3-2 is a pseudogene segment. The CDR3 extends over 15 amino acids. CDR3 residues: CASSQAGTPNTEAFF. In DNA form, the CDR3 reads TGTGCCAGCAGCCAAGCCGGGACACCAAACACTGAAGCTTTCTTT.

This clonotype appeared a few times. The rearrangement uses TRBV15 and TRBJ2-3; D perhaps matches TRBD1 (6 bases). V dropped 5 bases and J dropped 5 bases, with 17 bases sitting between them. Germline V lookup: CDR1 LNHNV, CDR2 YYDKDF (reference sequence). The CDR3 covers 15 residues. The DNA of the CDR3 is TGTGCCACCAGCGGGACACCCGTGCCGGGAGATACGCAGTATTTT. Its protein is CATSGTPVPGDTQYF.

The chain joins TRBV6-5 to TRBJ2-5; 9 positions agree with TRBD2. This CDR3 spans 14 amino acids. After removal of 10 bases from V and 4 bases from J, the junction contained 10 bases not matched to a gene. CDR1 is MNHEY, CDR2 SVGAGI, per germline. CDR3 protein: CATRAGGRGETQYF. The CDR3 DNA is TGTGCCACCAGAGCGGGGGGCCGGGGAGAGACCCAGTACTTC.

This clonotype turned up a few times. This CDR3 reads CATSDPLGGTSGRNNEQFF. CDR3 nucleotides: TGTGCCACCAGTGACCCCCTCGGGGGGACTAGCGGGAGAAACAATGAGCAGTTCTTC. The gene calls are TRBV24-1 and TRBJ2-1; 14 nucleotides align to TRBD2. V lost 4 bases, J lost 5 bases, and 12 bases stayed unmatched. CDR1 and CDR2 from the germline V gene are KGHDR and SFDVKD. The CDR3 has 19 residues.

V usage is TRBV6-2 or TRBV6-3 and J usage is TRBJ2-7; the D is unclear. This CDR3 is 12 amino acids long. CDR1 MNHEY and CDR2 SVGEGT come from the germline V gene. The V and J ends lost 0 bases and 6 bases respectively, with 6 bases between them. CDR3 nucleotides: TGTGCCAGCAGTTACTCCTCCACCGAGCAGTACTTC. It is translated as CASSYSSTEQYF.

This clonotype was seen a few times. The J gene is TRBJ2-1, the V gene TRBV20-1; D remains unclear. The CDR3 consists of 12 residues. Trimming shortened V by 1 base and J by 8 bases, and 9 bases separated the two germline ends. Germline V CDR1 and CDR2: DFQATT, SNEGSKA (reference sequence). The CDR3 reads CSARGHGDEQFF. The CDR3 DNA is TGCAGTGCTAGAGGACACGGCGATGAGCAGTTCTTC.

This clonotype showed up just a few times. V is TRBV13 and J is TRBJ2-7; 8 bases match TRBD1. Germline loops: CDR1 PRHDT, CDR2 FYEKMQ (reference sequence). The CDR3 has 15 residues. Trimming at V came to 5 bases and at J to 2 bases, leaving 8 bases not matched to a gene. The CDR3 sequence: CASSQRTGPPYEQYF. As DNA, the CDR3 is TGTGCCAGCAGCCAACGGACAGGGCCCCCCTACGAGCAGTACTTC.

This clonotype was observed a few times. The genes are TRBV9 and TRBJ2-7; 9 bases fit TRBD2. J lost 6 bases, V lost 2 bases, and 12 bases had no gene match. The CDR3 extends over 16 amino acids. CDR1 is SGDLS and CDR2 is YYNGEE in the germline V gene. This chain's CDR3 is CASSVSPLAGNPEQYF. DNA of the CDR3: TGTGCCAGCAGCGTCTCCCCACTAGCGGGTAATCCCGAGCAGTACTTC. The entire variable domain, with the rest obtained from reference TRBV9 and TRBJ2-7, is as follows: DSGVTQTPKHLITATGQRVTLRCSPRSGDLSVYWYQQSLDQGLQFLIQYYNGEERAKGNILERFSAQQFPDLHSELNLSSLELGDSALYFCASSVSPLAGNPEQYFGPGTRLTVT.

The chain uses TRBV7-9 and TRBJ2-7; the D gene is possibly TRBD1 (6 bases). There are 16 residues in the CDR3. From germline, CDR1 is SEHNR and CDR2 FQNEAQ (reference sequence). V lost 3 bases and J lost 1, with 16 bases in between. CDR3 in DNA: TGTGCCAGCAGCTTTCCGGACAGAGTCCCTTCCTACGAGCAGTACTTC. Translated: CASSFPDRVPSYEQYF.

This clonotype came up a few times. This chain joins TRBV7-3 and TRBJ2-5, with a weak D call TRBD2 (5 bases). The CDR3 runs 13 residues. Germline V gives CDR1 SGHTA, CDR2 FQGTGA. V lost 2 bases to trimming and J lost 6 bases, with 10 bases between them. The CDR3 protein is CASSLGGGQTQYF. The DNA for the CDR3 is TGTGCCAGCAGCTTAGGCGGAGGACAGACCCAGTACTTC.

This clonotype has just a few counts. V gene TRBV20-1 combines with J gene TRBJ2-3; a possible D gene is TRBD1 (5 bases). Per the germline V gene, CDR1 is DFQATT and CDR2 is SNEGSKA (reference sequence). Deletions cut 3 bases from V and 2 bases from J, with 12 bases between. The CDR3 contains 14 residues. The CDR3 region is CSASSRGSTDTQYF. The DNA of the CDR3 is TGCAGTGCTAGCAGTAGGGGCTCCACAGATACGCAGTATTTT.

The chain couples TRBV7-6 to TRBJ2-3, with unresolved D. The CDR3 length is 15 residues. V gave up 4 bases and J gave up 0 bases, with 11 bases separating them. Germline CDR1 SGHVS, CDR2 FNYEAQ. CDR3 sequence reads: CASSSPPASTDTQYF. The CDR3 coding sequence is TGTGCCAGCAGCTCCCCTCCGGCTAGCACAGATACGCAGTATTTT. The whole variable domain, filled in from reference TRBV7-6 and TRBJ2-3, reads GAGVSQSPRYKVTKRGQDVALRCDPISGHVSLYWYRQALGQGPEFLTYFNYEAQQDKSGLPNDRFSAERPEGSISTLTIQRTEQRDSAMYRCASSSPPASTDTQYFGPGTRLTVL.

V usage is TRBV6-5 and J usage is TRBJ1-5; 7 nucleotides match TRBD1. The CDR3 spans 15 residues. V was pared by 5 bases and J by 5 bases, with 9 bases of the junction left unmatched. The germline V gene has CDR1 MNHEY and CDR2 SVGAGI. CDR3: CASSRGDSPYQPQHF. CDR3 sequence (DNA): TGTGCCAGCAGTCGAGGGGACAGTCCTTATCAGCCCCAGCATTTT.

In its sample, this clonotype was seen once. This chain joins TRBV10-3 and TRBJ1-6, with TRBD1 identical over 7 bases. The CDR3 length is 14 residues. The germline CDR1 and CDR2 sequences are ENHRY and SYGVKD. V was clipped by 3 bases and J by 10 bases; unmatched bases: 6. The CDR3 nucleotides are TGTGCCATCAGTGAACAGGGGACGGGGTCACCCCTCCACTTT. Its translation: CAISEQGTGSPLHF.